This TCR beta chain came from a study of identical twins. General study results and limits: Fewer insertions characterized abundant cord blood beta clonotypes, whereas memory repertoires showed none.

A universal primer site came from template switching; cDNA carried unique molecular identifiers. Using its own MiXCR run on the 5' RACE reads, TCRdb lists one record per CDR3 protein. Found here are about 470,000 distinct CDR3 sequences, around 24% of them singletons; the top ten hold 2.9%. Trimming shortened V by 1 base and J by 2 bases, and 6 bases separated the two germline ends. From germline, CDR1 is LGHNA and CDR2 YNFKEQ. The CDR3 is 13 amino acids. This clonotype was counted many times. The antigen is not known. These data also formed part of another study, on T cells expressing NK-cell markers. This second study notes: Leadership of the CD3+CD56-NKG2C+ fraction also belonged to these clonotypes in four donors. Nothing established the HCMV specificity of expanded NKG2C+ T cell clones.

Sequenced material: CD4+ T cells sorted from blood. The TCR comes from a young woman in good health. The rearrangement joins TRBV4-2 to TRBJ2-7; TRBD1 might be the D (6 bases). CDR3 bases: TGTGCCAGCAGCCAAGGGGACACCTACGAGCAGTACTTC. Translating it yields CASSQGDTYEQYF.